Listed below are T cell receptor beta chains from one sample, sequenced in a study of CD8+ T cells in alopecia areata. Clones were read by immunoSEQ multiplex PCR, and TCRdb kept only the in-frame ones, dropping some. The top ten hold around 38% of the sample, which has roughly 35,000 clones, less than 70% seen once. Sequencing was done on a sample of NKG2D-high CD8+ T cells sorted from blood. The receptors derive from a human donor with alopecia areata. The CDR3 runs from the conserved cysteine through the conserved F or W. A D gene is named only where the DNA matches it firmly. For some rows the clone size is stated as once, few or many, or as a class when expanded; others skip it.

j_call d_call v_call clone_size cdr3_aa cdr3_nt
TRBJ2-7 . TRBV27 . CASRRGAYEQYF TGTGCCAGCCGACGGGGCGCCTACGAGCAGTACTTC
TRBJ2-2 . TRBV29-1 . CSVGRENTGELFF TGCAGCGTTGGACGGGAGAACACCGGGGAGCTGTTTTTT
TRBJ1-1 . TRBV28 . CASSLTFLGDMNTEAFF TGTGCCAGCAGTTTAACTTTCCTGGGGGACATGAACACTGAAGCTTTCTTT
TRBJ1-1 . TRBV19 . CASSLGTNTEAFF TGTGCCAGTAGCCTGGGGACTAACACTGAAGCTTTCTTT
TRBJ1-2 . TRBV7-2 . CASSLVEFPNYGYTF TGTGCCAGCAGCTTAGTGGAGTTTCCTAACTATGGCTACACCTTC
TRBJ2-1 . TRBV20-1 . CSARKGEQFF TGCAGTGCCCGTAAGGGCGAGCAGTTCTTC
TRBJ2-7 . TRBV14 few CASSLGGRSSYEQYF TGTGCCAGCAGCCTAGGGGGGCGAAGCTCCTACGAGCAGTACTTC
TRBJ2-1 TRBD2 TRBV11-3 . CASSLGLAGGPGEQFF TGTGCCAGCAGCTTGGGTTTAGCGGGAGGGCCTGGTGAGCAGTTCTTC
TRBJ2-3 TRBD1 TRBV4-1 few CASSQAGGQGDTQYF TGCGCCAGCAGCCAGGCAGGGGGACAGGGAGATACGCAGTATTTT
TRBJ2-2 TRBD2 TRBV4-3 few CASSQGGLAGDAGELFF TGCGCCAGCAGCCAAGGCGGACTAGCGGGAGACGCCGGGGAGCTGTTTTTT
TRBJ1-1 . TRBV7-3 few CASSLTLIRPGAEAFF TGTGCCAGCAGCTTAACGTTAATCCGGCCAGGGGCTGAAGCTTTCTTT
TRBJ1-2 . TRBV2 . CASIGDNYGYTF TGTGCCAGCATCGGTGACAACTATGGCTACACCTTC
TRBJ2-5 TRBD2 TRBV30 once CAWSGLFSGSRFSETQYF TGTGCCTGGAGTGGTCTCTTCAGCGGGAGCAGATTTTCTGAGACCCAGTACTTC
TRBJ2-3 . TRBV7-9 . CASSGGDTQYF TGTGCCAGCAGCGGCGGGGATACGCAGTATTTT
TRBJ1-2 . TRBV25-1 . CASRGRRDGVDGYTF TGTGCCAGCAGGGGGAGGAGGGACGGTGTTGATGGCTACACCTTC
TRBJ2-7 TRBD2 TRBV7-6 . CASSLLAGATYEQYF TGTGCCAGCAGCCTACTAGCGGGGGCTACCTACGAGCAGTACTTC
TRBJ2-3 TRBD2 TRBV6-6 few CAISTASGSKDTQYF TGTGCCATCTCTACGGCTAGCGGGTCTAAGGATACGCAGTATTTT
TRBJ2-6 TRBD1 TRBV29-1 few CSVALYTGGPSGANVLTF TGCAGCGTTGCTCTTTACACAGGGGGCCCCTCTGGGGCCAACGTCCTGACTTTC
TRBJ1-1 TRBD1 TRBV7-2 once CASSPDRVWNTEAFF TGTGCCAGCAGCCCGGACAGGGTTTGGAACACTGAAGCTTTCTTT
TRBJ2-7 . TRBV14 . CASSHPGRPYEQYF TGTGCCAGCAGCCATCCAGGGCGGCCCTACGAGCAGTACTTC
TRBJ2-7 . TRBV7-2 . CASSLGSYEQYF TGTGCCAGCAGCTTGGGCTCCTACGAGCAGTACTTC
TRBJ2-5 TRBD1 TRBV19 . CASSPGQGEETQYF TGTGCCAGTAGTCCGGGACAGGGAGAAGAGACCCAGTACTTC
TRBJ1-5 . TRBV28 . CASSLWGERDQPQHF TGTGCCAGCAGCCTTTGGGGGGAACGGGATCAGCCCCAGCATTTT
TRBJ2-7 TRBD1 TRBV5-1 . CASAEGRGPYEQYF TGCGCCAGCGCCGAGGGCAGGGGGCCCTACGAGCAGTACTTC
TRBJ2-6 . TRBV29-1 few CSVRDGANVLTF TGCAGCGTTAGGGATGGGGCCAACGTCCTGACTTTC
TRBJ2-7 . TRBV14 . CATADSKTYEQYF TGTGCCACGGCGGACAGTAAGACCTACGAGCAGTACTTC
TRBJ2-7 . TRBV29-1 . CSGLGKAYEQYF TGCAGCGGGTTAGGTAAGGCATACGAGCAGTACTTC
TRBJ1-5 . TRBV7-2 . CASSPLGPYNSNQPQHF TGTGCCAGCAGCCCCCTGGGACCGTACAATAGCAATCAGCCCCAGCATTTT
TRBJ2-7 . TRBV4-2 . CASSPSTGSYEQYF TGTGCCAGCAGCCCTTCGACAGGCTCCTACGAGCAGTACTTC
TRBJ2-3 . TRBV28 few CASSPPLDSSTDTQYF TGTGCCAGCAGTCCGCCGTTGGACAGCAGCACAGATACGCAGTATTTT
TRBJ2-1 . TRBV7-2 . CASSPRTEALVQFF TGTGCCAGCAGCCCGAGAACCGAGGCCCTAGTTCAGTTCTTC
TRBJ2-5 . TRBV28 . CASSSLQGGETQYF TGTGCCAGCAGTTCCCTCCAGGGCGGGGAGACCCAGTACTTC
TRBJ1-6 . TRBV5-4 . CASSASNSPLHF TGTGCCAGCAGCGCGTCAAATTCACCCCTCCACTTT
TRBJ1-2 . TRBV4-3 once CASSQDLGDVGTFGGYTF TGCGCCAGCAGCCAAGATTTGGGGGACGTCGGGACCTTCGGAGGCTACACCTTC
TRBJ2-1 . TRBV6-1 few CASSEFGEFNEQFF TGTGCCAGCAGTGAATTCGGTGAATTCAATGAGCAGTTCTTC
TRBJ2-1 TRBD2 TRBV28 . CASSLLAGDNEQFF TGTGCCAGCAGTTTACTAGCGGGAGACAATGAGCAGTTCTTC
TRBJ2-7 TRBD1 TRBV28 few CASGYTGGEQYF TGTGCCAGCGGATATACAGGGGGCGAGCAGTACTTC
TRBJ2-1 . TRBV27 . CASSSDSWHNEQFF TGTGCCAGCAGTAGCGACTCTTGGCACAATGAGCAGTTCTTC
TRBJ2-3 . TRBV21-1 . CASSSRQGGGTDTQYF TGTGCCAGCTCATCCCGACAGGGTGGGGGCACAGATACGCAGTATTTT
TRBJ2-1 . TRBV28 . CASSSAPQNEQFF TGTGCCAGCAGTTCCGCCCCCCAAAATGAGCAGTTCTTC
TRBJ2-7 TRBD2 TRBV29-1 . CSVAGEGPSNEQYF TGCAGCGTTGCCGGGGAGGGCCCGAGTAACGAGCAGTACTTC
TRBJ1-5 TRBD1 TRBV7-8 few CASRADRSSNQPQHF TGTGCCAGCAGAGCGGACAGGTCGTCTAATCAGCCCCAGCATTTT
TRBJ1-6 . TRBV30 . CAWGPGAISPLHF TGTGCCTGGGGGCCCGGTGCGATTTCACCCCTCCACTTT
TRBJ2-1 . TRBV27 . CASSLGAEYNEQFF TGTGCCAGCAGTCTCGGGGCAGAGTACAATGAGCAGTTCTTC
TRBJ2-7 . TRBV6-5 . CASSYSRTWAYEQYF TGTGCCAGCAGTTACTCAAGGACATGGGCCTACGAGCAGTACTTC
TRBJ2-7 TRBD1 TRBV7-9 . CASSLGGFTDYEQYF TGTGCCAGCAGCCTAGGGGGCTTCACTGACTACGAGCAGTACTTC
TRBJ2-3 TRBD2 TRBV7-6 medium-sized CASSLAGPSGGSTDTQYF TGTGCCAGCAGCTTAGCGGGGCCTAGCGGGGGTAGCACAGATACGCAGTATTTT
TRBJ2-7 . TRBV4-3 . CASSQDDRAGVREQYF TGCGCCAGCAGCCAAGATGACAGGGCGGGAGTAAGGGAGCAGTACTTC
TRBJ2-7 TRBD2 TRBV5-1 once CASSLSAQRGSYEQYF TGCGCCAGCAGCTTAAGTGCCCAGCGGGGGTCCTACGAGCAGTACTTC